The 8 T cell receptor beta chains presented below share a single source sample, sequenced in a study of cytomegalovirus exposure and HLA in healthy donors. Primers included in the PCR were 60 Vbeta and 13 Jbeta primers. TCRdb's copy holds only in-frame clones and misses some; the assay was immunoSEQ multiplex PCR. The sample lists 100,000 to 120,000 clones, 75% to 90% seen once, with 6.9% in the top ten. Sequencing was done on a sample of PBMCs. Receptor source: a man aged 30 to 45 in good health and CMV-seropositive.

The chain recombines TRBV4-1 with TRBJ2-7; weak D call: TRBD1 (6 bases). There are 17 residues in the CDR3. Trimming removed 2 bases from V and 4 bases from J, with 21 bases in between. Germline lookup yields CDR1 MGHRA and CDR2 YSYEKL. CDR3 DNA sequence: TGCGCCAGCAGCCAACCAAGTGGGGGCAGGACTTCTTACGAGCAGTACTTC. Translation gives CASSQPSGGRTSYEQYF.

The chain joins TRBV4-2 to TRBJ1-4; the D gene is possibly TRBD1 (6 bases). There are 18 residues in the CDR3. V was cut by 0 bases and J by 0 bases, with 14 bases left in between. Per germline, CDR1 LGHNA and CDR2 YNFKEQ. CDR3 amino acids: CASSQDPPQGTTNEKLFF. CDR3 DNA: TGTGCCAGCAGCCAAGATCCCCCGCAGGGGACAACTAATGAAAAACTGTTTTTT.

This chain uses TRBV2 with TRBJ2-5, with 7 bases that match TRBD1. Looked up from germline, CDR1 is SNHLY and CDR2 is FYNNEI. The ends lost 7 bases at V and 3 bases at J; junction bases unmatched: 5. The CDR3 extends over 13 amino acids. CDR3 sequence reads: CASNKGAEETQYF. The CDR3 region has the DNA TGTGCCAGCAATAAGGGGGCGGAAGAGACCCAGTACTTC.

The gene calls are TRBV27 and TRBJ2-5; D is uncertain. V gave up 2 bases and J gave up 5 bases, with 9 bases separating them. The germline V gene encodes CDR1 MNHEY and CDR2 SMNVEV (reference sequence). This CDR3 contains 13 residues. This chain's CDR3 is CASSLGLRETQYF. CDR3 coding DNA: TGTGCCAGCAGTTTAGGCCTCCGCGAGACCCAGTACTTC.

The chain uses TRBV6-4 and TRBJ1-6; 7 bases are shared with TRBD1. CDR1 and CDR2 (germline): MRHNA, SNTAGT. The CDR3 loop spans 13 amino acids. V lost 5 bases and J lost 7; bases outside the gene matches: 2. The CDR3 loop is CASSTGVNSPLHF. The CDR3 coding sequence is TGTGCCAGCAGTACAGGGGTAAATTCACCCCTCCACTTT.

The gene calls are TRBV23-1 and TRBJ1-5, with D maybe TRBD1 (5 bases). TRBV23-1 is placed among ORFs of uncertain function. V lost 4 bases to trimming and J lost 6 bases, with 19 bases between them. This CDR3 has 16 amino acids. Here the CDR3 reads CASSLRRAPGGQPQHF. DNA of the CDR3: TGCGCCAGCAGTCTCCGTCGGGCGCCGGGGGGTCAGCCCCAGCATTTT.

V gene TRBV28 combines with J gene TRBJ2-7, with a weak D call TRBD1 (6 bases). From germline, CDR1 is MDHEN and CDR2 SYDVKM. Between the trimmed V and J ends, which lost 6 bases and 0 bases, there was a span of 12 bases. The CDR3 covers 14 residues. CDR3 region: CASSHRVPSYEQYF. For the CDR3, the DNA is TGTGCCAGCAGCCACAGGGTCCCCTCCTACGAGCAGTACTTC.

V is TRBV7-8 and J is TRBJ1-5, with 8 bases that match TRBD1. The germline V gene encodes CDR1 SGHVS and CDR2 FQNEAQ. This CDR3 region has 15 residues. V was clipped by 1 base and J by 7 bases; unmatched bases: 6. The CDR3 spells CASSLGQGAFQPQHF. For the CDR3, the DNA is TGTGCCAGCAGCTTAGGGCAGGGGGCGTTCCAGCCCCAGCATTTT.